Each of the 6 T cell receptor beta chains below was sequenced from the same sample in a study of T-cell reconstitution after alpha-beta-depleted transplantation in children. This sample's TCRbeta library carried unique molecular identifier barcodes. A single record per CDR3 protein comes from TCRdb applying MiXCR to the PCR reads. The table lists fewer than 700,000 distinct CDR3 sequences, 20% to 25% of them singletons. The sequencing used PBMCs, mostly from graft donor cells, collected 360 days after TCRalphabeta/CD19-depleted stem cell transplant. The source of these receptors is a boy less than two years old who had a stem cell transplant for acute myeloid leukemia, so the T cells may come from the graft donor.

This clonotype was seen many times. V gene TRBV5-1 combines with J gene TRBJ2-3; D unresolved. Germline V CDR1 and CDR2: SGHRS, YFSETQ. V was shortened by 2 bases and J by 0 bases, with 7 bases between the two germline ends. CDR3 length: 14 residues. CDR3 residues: CASSFGLSTDTQYF. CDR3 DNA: TGCGCCAGCAGCTTCGGTCTGAGCACAGATACGCAGTATTTT.

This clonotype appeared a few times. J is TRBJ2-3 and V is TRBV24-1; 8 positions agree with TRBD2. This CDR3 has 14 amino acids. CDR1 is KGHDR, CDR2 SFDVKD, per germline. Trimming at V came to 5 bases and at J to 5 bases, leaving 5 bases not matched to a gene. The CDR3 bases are TGTGCCACCAGTGCGGGGGGGTCGGTAGATACGCAGTATTTT. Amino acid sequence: CATSAGGSVDTQYF.

CDR3: CASSLDNSLTNTGELFF. The CDR3 DNA sequence: TGTGCCAGCAGCTTAGATAACAGTCTCACGAACACCGGGGAGCTGTTTTTT. V usage is TRBV11-2 and J usage is TRBJ2-2; D not resolved. The V end lost 0 bases, the J end lost 0 bases, and 11 bases lay between the germline ends. The CDR3 length is 17 residues. Germline V gene lookup returns CDR1 SGHAT and CDR2 FQNNGV.

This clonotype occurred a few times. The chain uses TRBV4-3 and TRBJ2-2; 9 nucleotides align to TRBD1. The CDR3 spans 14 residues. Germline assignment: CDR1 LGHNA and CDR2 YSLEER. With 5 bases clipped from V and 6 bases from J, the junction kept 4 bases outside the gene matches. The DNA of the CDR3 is TGCGCCAGCAGCGGACAGGGGCGAGCCGGGGAGCTGTTTTTT. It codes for CASSGQGRAGELFF.

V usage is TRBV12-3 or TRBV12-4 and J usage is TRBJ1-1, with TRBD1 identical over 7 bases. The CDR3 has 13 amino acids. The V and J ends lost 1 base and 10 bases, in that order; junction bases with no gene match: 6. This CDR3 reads CASSLGRQGGAFF. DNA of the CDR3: TGTGCCAGCAGTTTAGGTCGACAGGGCGGAGCTTTCTTT.

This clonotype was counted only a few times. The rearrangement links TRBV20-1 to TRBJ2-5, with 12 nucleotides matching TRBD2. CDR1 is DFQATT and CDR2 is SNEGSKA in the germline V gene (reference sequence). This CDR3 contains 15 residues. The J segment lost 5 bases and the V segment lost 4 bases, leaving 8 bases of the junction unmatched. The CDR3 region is CSATLLAGGRETQYF. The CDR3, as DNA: TGCAGTGCTACCCTGCTAGCGGGGGGGCGGGAGACCCAGTACTTC.